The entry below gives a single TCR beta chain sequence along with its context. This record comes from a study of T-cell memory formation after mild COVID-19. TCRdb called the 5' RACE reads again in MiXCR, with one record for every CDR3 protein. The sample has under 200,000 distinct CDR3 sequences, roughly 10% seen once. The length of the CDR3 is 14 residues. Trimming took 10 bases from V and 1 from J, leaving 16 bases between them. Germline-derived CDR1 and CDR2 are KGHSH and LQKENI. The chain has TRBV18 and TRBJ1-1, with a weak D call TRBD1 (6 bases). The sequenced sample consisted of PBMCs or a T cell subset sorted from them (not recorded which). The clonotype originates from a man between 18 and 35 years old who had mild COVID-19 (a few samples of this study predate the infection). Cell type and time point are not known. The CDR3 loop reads CATTGGGPNTEAFF. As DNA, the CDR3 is TGTGCCACTACCGGGGGGGGGCCGAACACTGAAGCTTTCTTT.